These T cell receptor beta chains were read from a single sample in a study of T-cell reconstitution after alpha-beta-depleted transplantation in children. TCRdb analysed the PCR reads with MiXCR anew, one entry per CDR3 protein. The table records approximately 430,000 distinct CDR3 sequences, 16% of them present only once. Sequencing was performed on PBMCs, mostly from graft donor cells, taken 360 days after TCRalphabeta/CD19-depleted stem cell transplant. These receptors originate from a boy under three years old who had a stem cell transplant for Wiskott-Aldrich syndrome, so the T cells may come from the graft donor. CDR3s include the opening cysteine and the closing phenylalanine or tryptophan. The D gene is left open where the match is weak. Only some rows state a clone size, as once, few, many or a class for expanded clones.

cdr3_aa | cdr3_nt | v_call | clone_size | d_call | j_call
CASSYKREGLWEQYF | TGTGCCAGCAGTTATAAGCGGGAGGGCCTATGGGAGCAGTACTTC | TRBV2 | - | TRBD2 | TRBJ2-7
CASSQTGLAGVPYEQYF | TGCGCCAGCAGCCAAACGGGACTAGCGGGGGTTCCCTACGAGCAGTACTTC | TRBV5-1 | few | TRBD2 | TRBJ2-7
CASSLLAGVPYQETQYF | TGTGCCAGCAGTTTACTAGCGGGGGTCCCGTACCAAGAGACCCAGTACTTC | TRBV12-3/TRBV12-4 | - | TRBD2 | TRBJ2-5
CASSRARSVNTGELFF | TGTGCCAGCAGCCGTGCCCGGTCCGTGAACACCGGGGAGCTGTTTTTT | TRBV6-1 | few | - | TRBJ2-2
CASSGLGTAGETQYF | TGCGCCAGCAGCGGCCTCGGGACCGCTGGGGAGACCCAGTACTTC | TRBV5-1 | many | - | TRBJ2-5
CSVEQRYGYTF | TGCAGCGTTGAACAGCGGTATGGCTACACCTTC | TRBV29-1 | - | - | TRBJ1-2
CASSRTSGRYNEQFF | TGTGCCAGCAGTAGGACTAGCGGGCGATACAATGAGCAGTTCTTC | TRBV7-7 | many | TRBD2 | TRBJ2-1
CASSPTRIRGGYTF | TGTGCCAGCAGCCCTACTCGGATACGTGGAGGCTACACCTTC | TRBV12-3/TRBV12-4 | - | - | TRBJ1-2
CASSSQGAIYEQYF | TGTGCCAGCAGCTCCCAGGGAGCTATCTACGAGCAGTACTTC | TRBV7-2 | once | - | TRBJ2-7
CASSEGGLRGEQFF | TGTGCCAGCAGTGAAGGGGGGCTCCGTGGTGAGCAGTTCTTC | TRBV2 | few | - | TRBJ2-1
CASTGTGTNYGYTF | TGTGCCAGCACCGGGACAGGGACTAACTATGGCTACACCTTC | TRBV7-9 | few | TRBD1 | TRBJ1-2
CASSPWTGSLGETQYF | TGTGCCAGCTCACCGTGGACAGGGTCCTTAGGGGAGACCCAGTACTTC | TRBV18 | few | TRBD1 | TRBJ2-5
CASSLEQGRYGYTF | TGTGCCAGCAGCTTGGAGCAGGGGAGATATGGCTACACCTTC | TRBV5-6 | few | - | TRBJ1-2
CASSRARQGGGAQVYNEQFF | TGCGCCAGCAGCCGCGCAAGACAGGGGGGAGGTGCACAGGTGTACAATGAGCAGTTCTTC | TRBV4-1 | few | TRBD1 | TRBJ2-1
CASRKNGGTVEAFF | TGTGCCAGCAGAAAAAACGGAGGTACGGTTGAAGCTTTCTTT | TRBV12-3/TRBV12-4 | - | - | TRBJ1-1
CASSLGTSGRTYNEQFF | TGTGCCAGCAGCTTAGGGACTAGCGGGAGGACCTACAATGAGCAGTTCTTC | TRBV7-9 | few | TRBD2 | TRBJ2-1
CASKKITSGSYEQYF | TGCGCCAGCAAGAAGATCACGAGCGGGAGCTACGAGCAGTACTTC | TRBV4-3 | - | TRBD2 | TRBJ2-7
CATSDPWTGGPTDTQYF | TGTGCCACCAGTGATCCCTGGACAGGGGGCCCCACAGATACGCAGTATTTT | TRBV24-1 | - | TRBD1 | TRBJ2-3
CASSGRTYEQYF | TGTGCCAGCTCAGGACGGACCTACGAGCAGTACTTC | TRBV18 | many | - | TRBJ2-7
CASSSPGMREQYF | TGTGCCAGCAGTTCCCCGGGGATGAGGGAGCAGTACTTC | TRBV6-5 | - | - | TRBJ2-7
CASSRRTSGYGINEQFF | TGTGCCAGCAGCCGGAGGACTAGCGGGTACGGAATCAATGAGCAGTTCTTC | TRBV2 | - | TRBD2 | TRBJ2-1
CAISDQPAGLEKLFF | TGTGCCATCAGTGATCAACCAGCAGGGCTTGAAAAACTGTTTTTT | TRBV10-3 | - | - | TRBJ1-4
CASSQEWTATKNTGELFF | TGCGCCAGCAGCCAAGAGTGGACGGCCACTAAAAACACCGGGGAGCTGTTTTTT | TRBV4-1 | - | - | TRBJ2-2
CASSYGGRSYNEQFF | TGTGCCAGCAGCTATGGCGGGAGATCCTACAATGAGCAGTTCTTC | TRBV11-3 | few | TRBD2 | TRBJ2-1
CASSYLQGWNTGELFF | TGTGCCAGCAGCTACTTACAGGGATGGAACACCGGGGAGCTGTTTTTT | TRBV7-9 | few | - | TRBJ2-2
CASTDIYEQYF | TGTGCCAGCACGGACATATACGAGCAGTACTTC | TRBV6-2/TRBV6-3 | few | - | TRBJ2-7
CASSQDRNRGFYEQYF | TGCGCCAGCAGCCAAGATCGTAACAGGGGTTTCTACGAGCAGTACTTC | TRBV4-1 | few | TRBD1 | TRBJ2-7
CASSYAQGGLSYEQYF | TGTGCCAGCAGTTACGCCCAGGGCGGTCTCTCCTACGAGCAGTACTTC | TRBV6-5 | - | - | TRBJ2-7
CASSFIADRGYEQYF | TGTGCCAGCAGTTTCATCGCGGACAGGGGCTACGAGCAGTACTTC | TRBV12-3/TRBV12-4 | - | TRBD1 | TRBJ2-7
CASNGPFTNYGYTF | TGTGCCAGCAACGGACCCTTTACTAACTATGGCTACACCTTC | TRBV7-2 | few | - | TRBJ1-2
CASSLAAPYHQETPYF | TGCGCCAGCAGCTTGGCGGCCCCATACCACCAAGAGACCCCGTACTTC | TRBV5-1 | - | - | TRBJ2-5
CASSVGQGLYNEQFF | TGTGCCAGCAGCGTTGGACAGGGGCTCTACAATGAGCAGTTCTTC | TRBV9 | few | TRBD1 | TRBJ2-1
CASSSTGGVYEQYF | TGTGCCAGCAGCTCAACAGGGGGCGTCTACGAGCAGTACTTC | TRBV7-9 | few | TRBD1 | TRBJ2-7
CASSLSWGTQYF | TGTGCCAGCAGCTTATCATGGGGGACCCAGTACTTC | TRBV11-2 | few | - | TRBJ2-5
CAISPRVGGRGETQYF | TGTGCCATCAGTCCTAGGGTCGGGGGGCGCGGGGAGACCCAGTACTTC | TRBV10-3 | few | - | TRBJ2-5
CASSPGLKNIQYF | TGTGCCAGCAGCCCAGGACTGAAAAACATTCAGTACTTC | TRBV13 | few | - | TRBJ2-4
CASSQVSGGATNEQFF | TGCGCCAGCAGCCAAGTTAGCGGGGGGGCGACAAATGAGCAGTTCTTC | TRBV4-1 | - | TRBD2 | TRBJ2-1
CASREATSGSPPYEQYF | TGTGCCAGCAGAGAGGCTACTAGCGGGAGCCCCCCCTACGAGCAGTACTTC | TRBV13 | few | TRBD2 | TRBJ2-7
CASSFRVGAYEQYF | TGTGCCAGCAGTTTTAGGGTGGGAGCCTACGAGCAGTACTTC | TRBV27 | - | - | TRBJ2-7
CASSLTGFPNYGYTF | TGTGCCAGCAGTCTCACAGGGTTCCCTAACTATGGCTACACCTTC | TRBV27 | - | - | TRBJ1-2
CASSLFSSGELFF | TGCGCCAGCAGCTTGTTTTCCTCCGGGGAGCTGTTTTTT | TRBV5-1 | few | - | TRBJ2-2
CASSPGTALSYEQYF | TGTGCCAGCAGTCCCGGGACAGCGCTCTCCTACGAGCAGTACTTC | TRBV27 | many | TRBD1 | TRBJ2-7
CASSVRANTGELFF | TGTGCCAGCAGCGTCCGCGCGAACACCGGGGAGCTGTTTTTT | TRBV9 | few | - | TRBJ2-2
CASSLERERDAFF | TGCGCCAGCAGCTTGGAGAGAGAAAGGGATGCGTTCTTC | TRBV5-1 | - | - | TRBJ2-1
CASSLSGTRGYEQFF | TGTGCCAGCAGCTTGTCGGGGACTAGGGGTTATGAGCAGTTCTTC | TRBV5-5 | few | TRBD2 | TRBJ2-1
CSAGSGGPSETQYF | TGCAGCGCCGGCTCCGGGGGACCGTCAGAGACCCAGTACTTC | TRBV29-1 | - | - | TRBJ2-5
CASSSLAGSTDTQYF | TGTGCCAGCAGCTCCTTAGCGGGAAGCACAGATACGCAGTATTTT | TRBV7-2 | few | TRBD2 | TRBJ2-3
CASSTFSGGADEQYF | TGTGCCAGCAGCACTTTTAGCGGGGGGGCTGACGAGCAGTACTTC | TRBV21-1 | few | - | TRBJ2-7
CASSLSPGKSNTGELFF | TGTGCCAGCAGCCTTAGCCCCGGGAAATCGAACACCGGGGAGCTGTTTTTT | TRBV7-9 | - | - | TRBJ2-2
CASSLLGLAGRTDTQYF | TGTGCCAGCAGCTTATTGGGACTAGCGGGACGAACAGATACGCAGTATTTT | TRBV7-2 | few | TRBD2 | TRBJ2-3
CATSDPGGRGSIDTQYF | TGTGCCACCAGTGATCCCGGCGGCCGCGGTAGTATAGATACGCAGTATTTT | TRBV24-1 | - | - | TRBJ2-3
CASSFQGPTENSPLHF | TGTGCCAGCAGCTTCCAGGGGCCGACAGAGAATTCACCCCTCCACTTT | TRBV7-9 | - | - | TRBJ1-6
CASSLLRDREGEQYF | TGTGCCAGCAGTCTCCTAAGGGACAGGGAAGGCGAGCAGTACTTC | TRBV2 | - | TRBD1 | TRBJ2-7
CASSQVLRVSGTGYGYTF | TGCGCCAGCAGCCAAGTCCTGAGGGTGTCGGGGACAGGCTATGGCTACACCTTC | TRBV4-1 | few | TRBD1 | TRBJ1-2
CASSDRVYGYTF | TGTGCCAGCAGCGACAGAGTCTATGGCTACACCTTC | TRBV9 | few | - | TRBJ1-2
CASSLDSGMDGYTF | TGTGCCAGCAGCTTAGATTCCGGTATGGATGGCTACACCTTC | TRBV11-2 | - | - | TRBJ1-2
CASSLRALGYTF | TGTGCCAGCAGTTTAAGGGCACTAGGCTACACCTTC | TRBV28 | few | - | TRBJ1-2